These 12 T cell receptor beta chains originate from one sample sequenced in a study of neurological immune-mediated disorders. TCRdb itself ran the 5' RACE reads through MiXCR, one entry per CDR3 protein. The table has 20,000 to 25,000 distinct CDR3 sequences, over 9.5% seen once. Source material: PBMCs. The receptors were sampled from an older woman with HTLV-1-associated myelopathy (HAM/TSP).

This clonotype was seen many times. DNA for the CDR3: TGTGCCAGCAGCCCCGGACAGAATAATAACTATGGCTACACCTTC. Its translation: CASSPGQNNNYGYTF. This chain joins TRBV7-9 and TRBJ1-2; possible D gene TRBD1, 6 bases. V lost 5 bases and J 1 base, leaving 14 bases between the germline ends. Looked up from germline, CDR1 is SEHNR and CDR2 is FQNEAQ (reference sequence). The CDR3 runs 15 residues. The full variable domain, rest sourced from reference TRBV7-9 and TRBJ1-2, is DTGVSQNPRHKITKRGQNVTFRCDPISEHNRLYWYRQTLGQGPEFLTYFQNEAQLEKSRLLSDRFSAERPKGSFSTLEIQRTEQGDSAMYLCASSPGQNNNYGYTFGSGTRLTVV.

Judged by abundance, this clonotype is medium-sized. The V call is TRBV27, the J call TRBJ1-5; the D gene is possibly TRBD1 (6 bases). V gave up 8 bases and J gave up 0 bases, with 14 bases separating them. The CDR3 has 15 residues. Germline V gene lookup returns CDR1 MNHEY and CDR2 SMNVEV (reference sequence). In DNA form, the CDR3 reads TGTGCCAGCGGACTTAGGGGGGATAGCAATCAGCCCCAGCATTTT. Translation: CASGLRGDSNQPQHF.

The J gene is TRBJ2-2, the V gene TRBV20-1, with D perhaps assigned TRBD1 or TRBD2 (5 bases each). Germline V gene lookup returns CDR1 DFQATT and CDR2 SNEGSKA (reference sequence). CDR3 length: 13 amino acids. V was trimmed by 5 bases and J by 8 bases, leaving 15 bases between them. This CDR3 reads CSAPIGTRGELFF. The CDR3 DNA follows: TGCAGTGCTCCGATCGGGACGAGGGGGGAGCTGTTTTTT.

This clonotype was found many times. The gene calls are TRBV5-1 and TRBJ2-6; TRBD1 matches at 9 bases. This CDR3 region has 16 residues. The germline V gene has CDR1 SGHRS and CDR2 YFSETQ. J was trimmed by 1 base and V by 4 bases; bases with no gene match: 3. The CDR3 sequence: CASSVGQGSGANVLTF. The DNA of the CDR3 is TGCGCCAGCAGCGTCGGACAGGGGTCTGGGGCCAACGTCCTGACTTTC.

As concerns this clonotype: Given a much more abundant clone one base away, this may be a read error. The CDR3 sequence: CASRPTGRESSYEKYF. In DNA, the CDR3 is TGTGCCAGCAGACCCACGGGACGCGAAAGCTCCTACGAGAAGTACTTC. J is TRBJ2-7 and V is TRBV11-3; D could derive from TRBD1 or TRBD2 (5 bases each). The CDR3 runs 16 residues. Germline CDR1 is SGHNT and CDR2 is YENEEA.

In its sample, this clonotype was seen a few times. This chain joins TRBV29-1 and TRBJ1-1; TRBD1 is a possible D gene (6 bases). The germline V and J ends were trimmed by 6 bases and 1 base, with 12 bases remaining between them. There are 13 residues in the CDR3. CDR1 and CDR2 (germline): SQVTM, ANQGSEA. In nucleotides, the CDR3 is TGCAGCGTCCACAGGGCGCGGAACACTGAAGCTTTCTTT. Its translation is CSVHRARNTEAFF.

There are many counts of this clonotype. The chain joins TRBV6-5 to TRBJ1-5; TRBD1 is a possible D gene (5 bases). This CDR3 is 14 amino acids long. V lost 2 bases, J lost 7 bases, and 12 bases lay in between. Looked up from germline, CDR1 is MNHEY and CDR2 is SVGAGI. The CDR3 reads CASSYGQGVQPQHF. The CDR3 DNA reads TGTGCCAGCAGTTACGGGCAGGGTGTACAGCCCCAGCATTTT.

At least ten counts were recorded for this clonotype. The V call is TRBV20-1, the J call TRBJ2-7; 12 bases fit TRBD2. V trimming: 3 bases; J trimming: 4 bases; junction bases outside the gene matches: 4. Germline CDR1 reads DFQATT; CDR2 reads SNEGSKA (reference sequence). There are 14 residues in the CDR3. This chain's CDR3 is CSASPTSGGYEQYF. CDR3 in DNA: TGCAGTGCTAGCCCGACTAGCGGGGGATACGAGCAGTACTTC.

This clonotype was recorded many times. The chain carries TRBV5-1 and TRBJ2-2, with D unclear. Trimming removed 5 bases from V and 0 bases from J, with 11 bases in between. The germline V gene encodes CDR1 SGHRS and CDR2 YFSETQ. The CDR3 is 15 residues long. The CDR3 nucleotides read TGCGCCAGCAGGACGACTCCCGCGAACACCGGGGAGCTGTTTTTT. It encodes CASRTTPANTGELFF.

This clonotype was picked up many times. The chain recombines TRBV11-2 with TRBJ2-3; D is ambiguous. Germline V gives CDR1 SGHAT, CDR2 FQNNGV. V was trimmed by 3 bases and J by 6 bases, leaving 7 bases between them. There are 12 residues in the CDR3. The CDR3 coding sequence is TGTGCCAGCAGCTTCCGGCGGGATACGCAGTATTTT. Translation: CASSFRRDTQYF.

The J gene is TRBJ1-2, the V gene TRBV11-2, with D possibly being TRBD1 (5 bases). The V gene's germline CDR1 is SGHAT and CDR2 FQNNGV. V lost 1 base to trimming and J lost 4 bases, with 16 bases between them. The CDR3 sequence is 16 residues long. CDR3 nucleotide sequence: TGTGCCAGCAGCTTAGGCGGGTTCAGGGCCGCCTATGGCTACACCTTC. It is translated as CASSLGGFRAAYGYTF.

This clonotype was detected many times. V is TRBV2 and J is TRBJ2-7; tentatively, D is TRBD1 or TRBD2 (5 bases each). The V gene's germline CDR1 is SNHLY and CDR2 FYNNEI. The CDR3 sequence is 15 residues long. V lost 7 bases and J lost 4, with 20 bases in between. CDR3 protein: CASNGPRGLPYEQYF. CDR3 coding DNA: TGTGCCAGCAATGGGCCGAGGGGCCTCCCATACGAGCAGTACTTC.